This record concerns one TCR beta chain sequence. Its antigen is still unknown. These data originate in a study of beta chain features in type 1 diabetes. General study results and limits: A greater similarity of naive, central memory and Treg TCRB repertoires was seen among patients than among healthy donors. Among all four CD4+ subsets, Type 1 diabetes patients had TCRB CDR3s that were moderately but significantly shorter. Short templates might get an advantage during PCR, and this would be equal in patients and controls.

Reverse transcription of all isolated RNA meant that expressed TCRB transcripts were sequenced. Millions of reads, on average, came from each naive, central memory and regulatory T cell sample. Data came from immunoSEQ multiplex PCR; TCRdb stores just in-frame clones and leaves some out. The sample shows hundreds of thousands of clones, around 15% of them seen only once. One heparinised draw of blood, averaging approximately 110 mL, came from each donor. The CDR3 has 12 amino acids. Per germline, CDR1 SGHKS and CDR2 YYEKEE (reference sequence). The germline V and J ends were trimmed by 2 bases and 9 bases, with 8 bases remaining between them.

Sample: naive CD4+ T cells from blood. This clonotype originated in a man between 18 and 29 years old with type 1 diabetes. The V call is TRBV5-5, the J call TRBJ2-2; D is undetermined. The CDR3 reads CASSLIPRELFF. The CDR3 DNA reads TGTGCCAGCAGCTTAATCCCGAGGGAGCTGTTTTTT.